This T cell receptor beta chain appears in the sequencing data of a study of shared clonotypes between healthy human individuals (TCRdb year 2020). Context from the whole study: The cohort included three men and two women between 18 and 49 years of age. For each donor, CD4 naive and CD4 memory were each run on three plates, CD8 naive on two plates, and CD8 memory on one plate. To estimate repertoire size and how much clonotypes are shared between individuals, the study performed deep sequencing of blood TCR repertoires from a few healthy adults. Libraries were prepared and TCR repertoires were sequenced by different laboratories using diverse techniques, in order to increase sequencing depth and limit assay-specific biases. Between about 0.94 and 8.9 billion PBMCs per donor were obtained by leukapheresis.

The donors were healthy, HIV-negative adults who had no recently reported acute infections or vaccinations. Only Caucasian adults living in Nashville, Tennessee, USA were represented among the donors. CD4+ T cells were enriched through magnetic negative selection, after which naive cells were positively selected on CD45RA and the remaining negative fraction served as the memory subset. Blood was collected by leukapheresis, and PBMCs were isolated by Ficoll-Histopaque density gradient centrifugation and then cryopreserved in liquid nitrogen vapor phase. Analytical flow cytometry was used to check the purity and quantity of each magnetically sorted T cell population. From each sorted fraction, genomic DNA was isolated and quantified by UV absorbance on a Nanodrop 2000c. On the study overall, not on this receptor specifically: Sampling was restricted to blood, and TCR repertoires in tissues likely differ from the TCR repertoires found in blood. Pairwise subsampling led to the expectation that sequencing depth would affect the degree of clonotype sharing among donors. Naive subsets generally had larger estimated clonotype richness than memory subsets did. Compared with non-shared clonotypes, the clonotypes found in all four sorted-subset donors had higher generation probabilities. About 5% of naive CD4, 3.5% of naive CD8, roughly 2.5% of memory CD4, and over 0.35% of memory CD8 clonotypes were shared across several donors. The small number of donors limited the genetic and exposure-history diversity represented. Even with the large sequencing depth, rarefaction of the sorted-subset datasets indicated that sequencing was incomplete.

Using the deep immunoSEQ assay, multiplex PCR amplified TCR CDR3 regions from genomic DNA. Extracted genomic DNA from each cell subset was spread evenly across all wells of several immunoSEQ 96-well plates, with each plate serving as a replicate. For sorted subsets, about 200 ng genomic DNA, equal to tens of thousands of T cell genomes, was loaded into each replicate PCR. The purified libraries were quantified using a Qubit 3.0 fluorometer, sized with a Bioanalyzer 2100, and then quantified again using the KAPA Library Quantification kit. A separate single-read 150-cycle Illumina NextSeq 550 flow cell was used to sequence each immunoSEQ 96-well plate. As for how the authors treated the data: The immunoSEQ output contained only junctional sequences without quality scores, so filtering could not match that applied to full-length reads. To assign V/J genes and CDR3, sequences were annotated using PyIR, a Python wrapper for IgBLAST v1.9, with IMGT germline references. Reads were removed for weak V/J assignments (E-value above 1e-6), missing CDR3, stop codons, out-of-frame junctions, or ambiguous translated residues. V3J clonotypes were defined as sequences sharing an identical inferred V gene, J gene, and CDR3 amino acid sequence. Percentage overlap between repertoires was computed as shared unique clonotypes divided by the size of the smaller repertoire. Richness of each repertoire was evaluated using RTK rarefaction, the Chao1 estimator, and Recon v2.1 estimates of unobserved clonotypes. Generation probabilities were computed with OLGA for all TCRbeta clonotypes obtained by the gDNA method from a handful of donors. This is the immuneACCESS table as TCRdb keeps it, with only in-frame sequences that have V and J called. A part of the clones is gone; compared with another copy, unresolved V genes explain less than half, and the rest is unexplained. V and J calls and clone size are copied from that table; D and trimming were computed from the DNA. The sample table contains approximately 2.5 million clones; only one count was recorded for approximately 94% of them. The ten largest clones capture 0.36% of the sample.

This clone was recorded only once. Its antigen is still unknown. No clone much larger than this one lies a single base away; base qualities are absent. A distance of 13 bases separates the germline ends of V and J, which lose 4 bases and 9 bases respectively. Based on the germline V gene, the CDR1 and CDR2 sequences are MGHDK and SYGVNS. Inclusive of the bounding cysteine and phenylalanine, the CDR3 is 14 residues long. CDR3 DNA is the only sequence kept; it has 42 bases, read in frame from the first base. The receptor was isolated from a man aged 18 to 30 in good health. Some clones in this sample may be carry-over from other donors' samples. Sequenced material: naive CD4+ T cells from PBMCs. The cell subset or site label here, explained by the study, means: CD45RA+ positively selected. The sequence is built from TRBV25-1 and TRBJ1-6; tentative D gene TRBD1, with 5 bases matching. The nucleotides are TGTGCCAGCAGTGCCGGGACTGCGGGTTCACCCCTCCACTTT. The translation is CASSAGTAGSPLHF.